Listed below are T cell receptor beta chains from one sample, sequenced in a study of CD8 T cells in ankylosing spondylitis. One entry per CDR3 protein, called by TCRdb with MiXCR from the 5' RACE reads. Counted here are some 42,000 distinct CDR3 sequences, 2.7% occurring once; the ten biggest clones make up 4.6%. Sequencing used blood, either unsorted or a sorted T cell fraction (not recorded which). Every receptor here comes from a male donor with ankylosing spondylitis or in good health (not recorded which). CDR3s include the opening cysteine and the closing phenylalanine or tryptophan. D genes are given only for firm matches. Size is stated as once, few, many, or a class for an expanded clone.

>TRBJ1-2|few|TRBV9|.
CASSEFLDLRGGYTF
TGTGCCAGCAGCGAGTTCCTGGACCTCAGAGGGGGCTACACCTTC
>TRBJ2-5|many|TRBV9|TRBD1
CASSAGDRYYMETQYF
TGTGCCAGCAGCGCGGGGGACAGGTATTATATGGAGACCCAGTACTTC
>TRBJ2-1|many|TRBV9|.
CASSVGTARGNEQFF
TGTGCCAGCAGCGTAGGAACCGCCAGGGGCAATGAGCAGTTCTTC
>TRBJ2-5|many|TRBV9|TRBD1
CASSVEPMRTGLETQYF
TGTGCCAGCAGCGTAGAACCCATGAGGACAGGCTTGGAGACCCAGTACTTC
>TRBJ2-5|many|TRBV9|.
CASSGTGRETQYF
TGTGCCAGCAGCGGAACAGGGAGGGAGACCCAGTACTTC
>TRBJ2-5|many|TRBV9|TRBD2
CASSVGTSGETQYF
TGTGCCAGCAGCGTAGGGACTAGCGGAGAGACCCAGTACTTC
>TRBJ2-5|many|TRBV9|.
CASSAAPPWRGQETQYF
TGTGCCAGCAGCGCCGCCCCTCCCTGGCGGGGCCAAGAGACCCAGTACTTC
>TRBJ1-6|many|TRBV9|TRBD1
CASGGGTGRSSPLHF
TGTGCCAGCGGAGGCGGGACAGGGAGAAGCTCACCCCTCCACTTT
>TRBJ2-5|many|TRBV9|TRBD2
CASSRTSGIETQYF
TGTGCCAGCAGCCGGACTAGCGGGATTGAGACCCAGTACTTC
>TRBJ2-7|many|TRBV9|TRBD1
CASSRLAGQGYEQYF
TGTGCCAGCAGCCGCCTCGCGGGACAGGGCTACGAGCAGTACTTC
>TRBJ2-3|many|TRBV9|TRBD2
CASSPGSSGNTDTQYF
TGTGCCAGCAGCCCTGGGAGTAGCGGGAACACAGATACGCAGTATTTT
>TRBJ2-5|many|TRBV9|.
CASSPGTWGETQYF
TGTGCCAGCAGCCCTGGGACATGGGGAGAGACCCAGTACTTC
>TRBJ2-7|many|TRBV9|TRBD2
CASSGSGGSYEQYF
TGTGCCAGCAGTGGTAGCGGGGGCTCCTACGAGCAGTACTTC
>TRBJ2-1|many|TRBV9|.
CASSALAAGADEQFF
TGTGCCAGCAGCGCCCTAGCAGCTGGGGCTGATGAGCAGTTCTTC